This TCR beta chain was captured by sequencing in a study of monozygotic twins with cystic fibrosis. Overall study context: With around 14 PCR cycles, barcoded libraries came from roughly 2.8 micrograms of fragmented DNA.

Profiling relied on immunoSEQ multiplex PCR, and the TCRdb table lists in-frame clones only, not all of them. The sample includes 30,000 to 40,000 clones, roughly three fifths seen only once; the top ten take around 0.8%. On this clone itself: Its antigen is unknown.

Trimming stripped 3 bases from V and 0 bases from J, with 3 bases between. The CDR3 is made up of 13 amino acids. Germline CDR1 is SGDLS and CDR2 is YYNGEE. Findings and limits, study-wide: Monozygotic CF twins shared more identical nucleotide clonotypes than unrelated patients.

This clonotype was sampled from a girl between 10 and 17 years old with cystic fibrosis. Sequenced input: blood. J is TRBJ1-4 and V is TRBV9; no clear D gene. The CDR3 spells CASSGATNEKLFF. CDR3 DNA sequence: TGTGCCAGCAGCGGAGCAACTAATGAAAAACTGTTTTTT.